The sequence of this TCR beta chain was determined in a study of cytomegalovirus exposure and HLA in healthy donors (dated by TCRdb to about 2017). General notes on the study: An earlier analysis of roughly 500 of the donors reported 250 to 300 Gb of sequence data and around 120 million unique TCR beta sequences from roughly 200 million T cells. About 300 gigabases of sequencing data and 78 million or so unique TCR sequences were included in an early release covering several hundred HLA-typed donors. Of the 300 to 500 genotyped donors, approximately 80% were placed in the genetic ancestry cluster associated with self-reported Caucasian donors. The study was designed to test whether signatures of past pathogen exposure could be identified by cataloging public T cell receptors. The study used immunosequencing to profile the T cell repertoires of 666 subjects and linked those repertoires to cytomegalovirus serostatus. Besides the first cohort of around 700 subjects, a separate validation cohort made up of roughly 120 different subjects was used. To predict cytomegalovirus infection status, the study brought together high-throughput TCR immunosequencing, statistical association of individual TCRs with disease status, and machine learning. In a later analysis, previously published TCR beta repertoires from some 640 donors were re-analyzed and high-resolution HLA genotyping was added so that TCR occurrence patterns could be studied. Rather than drawing on any new phenotypic data, the later analysis identified candidate immune exposures from TCR beta sequences and the way those sequences occurred across donors. An earlier analysis of approximately 640 of the donors applied high-throughput TCR beta sequencing to assess whether each TCR beta V gene segment acted as functional or pseudogenic. Donor age, sex, ethnicity and CMV serostatus were compiled together with the repertoire data. A later genetic analysis used genome-wide SNP genotypes for about three fifths of the roughly 700 donors, treating that subset as a discovery cohort. All discovery cohort repertoires had been generated on a single sequencing platform. Class I and class II HLA loci were covered by the typing at four-digit resolution. The number of donors typed differed by locus, with about 620-630 for A, B, C, DRB1 and DQB1, over 500 for DQA1, 600 to 610 for DPA1, and some 450 for DPB1. Four to six DR-DQ haplotypes were handled as single units for association and clustering, since linkage in the cohort was strong. Across under 500 genotyped donors of the cohort, an average of roughly 200,000 unique TCR beta nucleotide sequences per donor were sequenced, and approximately 17% of those sequences were non-productive. What the research found in general, with its limitations: In vitro tests confirmed that a few of the cytomegalovirus-associated TCR beta chains recognize cytomegalovirus antigens. The study gave a list of 150 to 200 TCR beta chains associated with cytomegalovirus. A later analysis reported that several top co-occurrence clusters appeared linked to parvovirus B19, influenza, CMV and Epstein-Barr virus. A group of highly shared sequence variants was considered likely to be a technical artifact of the sequencing pipeline. Broadly in line with IMGT annotations, most TCR beta V segments showed up in productive rearrangements about 87% or about 30% of the time in an earlier analysis of 450 to 600 of the donors. In a later analysis, HLA-associated TCR beta chains showed more clonal expansion and lower generation probabilities than non-associated chains that were equally common. Most TCR sequences were seen in very few donors, while some public TCRs were found in many individuals. Only TCR beta chains were sequenced in this cohort, and the absence of alpha or paired-chain data limited detectable features. HLA typing was unavailable for some donors at each locus, so association tests used only the typed subset. The only immune exposure information available for the cohort was CMV serostatus. Correlated functional status among segregating V segments might reflect linkage disequilibrium, but an unknown experimental factor could not be ruled out. Most CMV-associated TCR beta chains appeared to be HLA-restricted in a later analysis, and the HLA associations seemed to be driven largely by CMV exposure. At a false discovery rate of 0.05, a later analysis linked 16,951 TCR beta sequences to specific HLA alleles. The classifier was reported to diagnose cytomegalovirus status with high specificity and sensitivity in both the original cohort and the validation cohort. Because counts were too low, roughly 16 rarely observed V segments, including chromosome 9 orphons, were excluded from the earlier analysis of some 590 of the donors. In a later analysis, the rate of TCR association differed among HLA loci, with DRB1 alleles having the most associated TCRs and HLA-C alleles having the fewest. In a later genetic analysis, fewer N-insertions in productive TCRs were reported among donors in an Asian-associated ancestry cluster than the roughly 700-donor mean. Some IMGT-functional V segments, including TRBV6-2 and TRBV6-3, could not be told apart with the 87-base-pair reads, so those segments were excluded. A further reported finding was that TCR beta sequences accurately predicted the HLA-A and HLA-B alleles for most subjects in the first cohort. The presence/absence analyses assumed that sequencing depth was roughly uniform across donors, and that assumption may not be true. It was suggested by the authors that the approach could potentially be generalized to other disease states and immunological phenotypes. When HLA alleles, especially DR and DQ, strongly co-occurred, TCR associations were difficult to assign to individual alleles. In a later genetic analysis, a missense DCLRE1C variant was associated with V-gene and J-gene trimming of TCR beta chains, and the association was replicated in an independent cohort.

A note on this clone: Its antigen is currently not known. It has no much larger one-base neighbor in the sample; base qualities were not kept.

The library was produced with the immunoSEQ multiplex PCR assay. For the multiplex PCR, a mixture combining 60 forward primers for TCR Vbeta segments and 13 reverse primers for TCR Jbeta segments was used. A multiplex PCR assay on genomic DNA amplified the CDR3 region of rearranged TCR beta genes. The Illumina HiSeq System was used to sequence the amplified TCR beta libraries as 87-base-pair reads. In the source study's methods: A later analysis counted tens of millions of unique TCR beta chains across the 700 or so repertoires, and 9.5 million to 11 million of these chains were shared by at least two donors. A nearest-neighbor algorithm error-corrected the raw reads and collapsed the reads into unique sequences, merging closely related sequences to remove PCR and sequencing errors. V, D and J gene segments were assigned by aligning CDR3 sequences to IMGT reference sequences. For a sequence to be retained, at least a six-nucleotide match to both a V gene segment and a J gene segment was required. Rearrangements were classified as productive when the CDR3 lacked stop codons and remained in frame with V and J, and all other rearrangements were classified as non-productive. CDR3 was defined according to IMGT convention as the region running from the second conserved V-encoded cysteine to the conserved J-encoded phenylalanine. Sequences without an unambiguous match to a single V gene segment were excluded from the earlier analysis of 587 of the donors. In an earlier analysis of a few hundred of the donors, a V segment was called functional when productive rearrangements were above 56.7%, and segregating when the standard deviation between donors exceeded 5%. A statistical classification framework was built for diagnosing cytomegalovirus status from the catalog of TCR beta chain sequences. In a later analysis, TCR nucleotide sequences were compared against IMGT/GENE-DB human TR gene sequences so that V and J genes could be assigned. Using the TCRdist pipeline, a later analysis assigned CDR3 sequences along with most-parsimonious VDJ recombination scenarios. In a later analysis, each TCR beta chain was defined by its CDR3 amino acid sequence together with its V-gene family, and reads lacking a unique V-gene family were excluded. In a later analysis, a few hundred highly shared, low-generation-probability nucleotide sequences were removed to address suspected cross-contamination and a sequencing artifact. In a later analysis, a clonal expansion index was calculated for each public chain from normalized within-repertoire ranks of inferred template counts. Generation probabilities in a later analysis came from a VDJ recombination model fitted to out-of-frame rearrangements, and those results were checked against IGoR. In a later analysis, TCR-TCR, TCR-HLA and TCR-CMV co-occurrence was scored with hypergeometric tests, and a repertoire-size bias correction was applied to TCR pairs. A later analysis estimated false discovery rates by permuting HLA or CMV assignments 20 times. In a later analysis, co-occurring TCRs were grouped using DBSCAN, and TCRdist sequence similarity was added for clustering within HLA-allele-positive subsets. For co-occurrence clustering, repertoires with fewer than 30,000 or more than 120,000 public chains were excluded, along with roughly five repertoires with anomalous nucleotide sharing. TCRdb obtained this table from immuneACCESS and retained in-frame rearrangements with V and J assigned. These tables miss some clones; where compared with another copy, unresolved V genes account for less than half of the shortfall, and the remainder is unexplained. V, J and clone size are taken as reported in that table, and D and trimming were inferred from the DNA itself. This sample holds about 110,000 clones; roughly 71% were observed only once. Together, the top ten hold around 9.9% of the sample.

Measured from the cysteine to the phenylalanine, the CDR3 is 14 residues long. The CDR3 DNA has 42 bases and is translated from base 1. Trimming removed 6 bases from V and 6 bases from J; the gene matches leave 8 bases unexplained. From the germline V gene, CDR1 is MNHNS and CDR2 is SASEGT. The cohort was made up of roughly 670 healthy bone marrow donors. All cohort members were sampled while nominally healthy, although unrecorded immune exposures were likely present. The donor was CMV seropositive and belonged to the group of about 290 seropositive cohort members. Every donor gave a peripheral blood sample, and the peripheral blood mononuclear cells from that sample were used for TCR beta sequencing. The Qiagen DNeasy Blood Extraction Kit was used to extract genomic DNA from the blood cell samples.

Sequencing used PBMCs. The sequence is built from TRBV6-1 and TRBJ1-2; TRBD1 lines up with 9 middle nucleotides. This TCR came from a man between 35 and 55 years old in good health and CMV-seropositive. The DNA sequence is given as TGTGCCAGCAGATACCTCGGGGACAGGGATGGCTACACCTTC. Translated, it gives CASRYLGDRDGYTF.